This is a list of T cell receptor beta chains from one sample in a study of shared clonotypes between healthy human individuals. The method was immunoSEQ multiplex PCR; TCRdb's version includes in-frame clones alone and lacks a portion of them. The table lists millions of clones, more than 90% of them singletons, with roughly 0.14% in the top ten. Sequencing was performed on naive CD4+ T cells sorted from blood. All receptors come from a young man in good health. CDR3s include the opening cysteine and the closing phenylalanine or tryptophan. Fields, in order: J gene, V gene, CDR3 protein.

j_gene: TRBJ2-5; v_gene: TRBV7-2; CDR3aa: CASSVLGGGETQYF
j_gene: TRBJ1-4; v_gene: TRBV2; CDR3aa: CASTNQGANEKLFF
j_gene: TRBJ2-2; v_gene: TRBV14; CDR3aa: CASSLGWNTGELFF
j_gene: TRBJ1-2; v_gene: TRBV6-5; CDR3aa: CASSYNAVYGYTF
j_gene: TRBJ2-3; v_gene: TRBV6-5; CDR3aa: CASSYSSGGSTDTQYF
j_gene: TRBJ2-1; v_gene: TRBV9; CDR3aa: CASSGAGINYNEQFF
j_gene: TRBJ2-7; v_gene: TRBV27; CDR3aa: CASSSKYEQYF
j_gene: TRBJ1-2; v_gene: TRBV27; CDR3aa: CASSLATGSGYTF
j_gene: TRBJ1-2; v_gene: TRBV6-5; CDR3aa: CASSYFPTYGPGGYTF
j_gene: TRBJ2-1; v_gene: TRBV20-1; CDR3aa: CRTGTYNEQFF
j_gene: TRBJ2-1; v_gene: TRBV25-1; CDR3aa: CASSEPGQTSRQFF
j_gene: TRBJ2-3; v_gene: TRBV7-2; CDR3aa: CASSLVPSGVSTDTQYF
j_gene: TRBJ2-2; v_gene: TRBV28; CDR3aa: CATQRGGLIGELFF
j_gene: TRBJ2-1; v_gene: TRBV5-1; CDR3aa: CASSLLVTGDFNEQFF
j_gene: TRBJ1-5; v_gene: TRBV19; CDR3aa: CASSTTGINQPQHF
j_gene: TRBJ2-3; v_gene: TRBV6-6; CDR3aa: CASSYAGATDTQYF
j_gene: TRBJ2-3; v_gene: TRBV9; CDR3aa: CASSAERGGLDTQYF
j_gene: TRBJ1-1; v_gene: TRBV28; CDR3aa: CASSLYGQGGTEAFF
j_gene: TRBJ2-7; v_gene: TRBV14; CDR3aa: CASSQGKLADSYEQYF
j_gene: TRBJ1-3; v_gene: TRBV6-1; CDR3aa: CASSPRLRPGNTIYF
j_gene: TRBJ2-6; v_gene: TRBV10-3; CDR3aa: CAISERTGVSGANVLTF
j_gene: TRBJ2-7; v_gene: TRBV7-2; CDR3aa: CASSPFGLSYEQYF
j_gene: TRBJ2-3; v_gene: TRBV12-2; CDR3aa: CASRLDAGRGGTDTQYF
j_gene: TRBJ2-7; v_gene: TRBV6-1; CDR3aa: CASPGTAPSYEQYF
j_gene: TRBJ2-1; v_gene: TRBV21-1; CDR3aa: CASSKGRRDYNEQFF
j_gene: TRBJ1-2; v_gene: TRBV10-3; CDR3aa: CAISTGTEIGYTF
j_gene: TRBJ2-1; v_gene: TRBV10-1; CDR3aa: CASSEPGTGTGNEQFF
j_gene: TRBJ1-5; v_gene: TRBV4-2; CDR3aa: CASSQEMGQPNQPQHF
j_gene: TRBJ1-2; v_gene: TRBV6-5; CDR3aa: CASSYDRTYGYTF
j_gene: TRBJ2-2; v_gene: TRBV4-3; CDR3aa: CASSGFGELFF
j_gene: TRBJ2-6; v_gene: TRBV9; CDR3aa: CASSNAGAGANVLTF
j_gene: TRBJ2-7; v_gene: TRBV30; CDR3aa: CAWGLAGAYEQYF
j_gene: TRBJ2-1; v_gene: TRBV30; CDR3aa: CAWSVIEQFF
j_gene: TRBJ1-5; v_gene: TRBV5-8; CDR3aa: CASSLGSSVAQPQHF
j_gene: TRBJ2-3; v_gene: TRBV7-8; CDR3aa: CASSLGQGRSTDTQYF
j_gene: TRBJ1-5; v_gene: TRBV7-9; CDR3aa: CASSLEAAGNQPQHF
j_gene: TRBJ2-1; v_gene: TRBV19; CDR3aa: CASSSQERGFSYNEQFF
j_gene: TRBJ1-5; v_gene: TRBV9; CDR3aa: CASSVDGYSNQPQHF
j_gene: TRBJ2-7; v_gene: TRBV2; CDR3aa: CASRGIRQEPPYEQYF
j_gene: TRBJ1-2; v_gene: TRBV11-2; CDR3aa: CASSADSFAGYTF
j_gene: TRBJ2-2; v_gene: TRBV6-5; CDR3aa: CASRPGTGRRELFF
j_gene: TRBJ1-2; v_gene: TRBV11-2; CDR3aa: CASSLDQGPGGYTF
j_gene: TRBJ2-7; v_gene: TRBV19; CDR3aa: CASRGQGNPYEQYF
j_gene: TRBJ2-7; v_gene: TRBV6-5; CDR3aa: CASSYSGQGYYEQYF
j_gene: TRBJ2-3; v_gene: TRBV19; CDR3aa: CASSPGGTATDTQYF
j_gene: TRBJ2-6; v_gene: TRBV6-5; CDR3aa: CASSSTGAGANVLTF
j_gene: TRBJ2-7; v_gene: TRBV30; CDR3aa: CAWSRGVVYEQYF
j_gene: .; v_gene: TRBV28; CDR3aa: CASSLLGTRFEVTKYEQYF
j_gene: TRBJ2-7; v_gene: TRBV7-8; CDR3aa: CASSLQGYEQYF
j_gene: TRBJ2-7; v_gene: TRBV2; CDR3aa: CASRQHRQLPPYEQYF
j_gene: TRBJ2-3; v_gene: TRBV4-3; CDR3aa: CASSQDQSGLRYF
j_gene: TRBJ1-6; v_gene: TRBV15; CDR3aa: CATSREGGQNSPLHF
j_gene: TRBJ2-1; v_gene: TRBV18; CDR3aa: CASSQQGNEQFF
j_gene: TRBJ1-2; v_gene: TRBV5-1; CDR3aa: CASSRTGGSHGYTF
j_gene: TRBJ2-5; v_gene: TRBV15; CDR3aa: CATSEGRETQYF
j_gene: TRBJ1-5; v_gene: TRBV27; CDR3aa: CASSLFPGGNQPQHF
j_gene: TRBJ2-1; v_gene: TRBV7-7; CDR3aa: CASSSGLAGVNEQFF
j_gene: TRBJ1-5; v_gene: TRBV28; CDR3aa: CASSFGQLGNQPQHF
j_gene: TRBJ2-2; v_gene: TRBV11-1; CDR3aa: CASSARTGIVGELFF